The 3 T cell receptor beta chains below come from one sample, sequenced in a study of blood T cell repertoires in COVID-19. Sequencing used immunoSEQ multiplex PCR; TCRdb keeps in-frame clones, though not all of them. The sample yields roughly 200,000 clones, 75% to 85% seen once. The specimen sequenced was peripheral blood. These receptor sequences come from a woman older than 75 with COVID-19, enrolled during active disease.

The CDR3 here is CASSVVQAEQFF. The DNA of the CDR3 is TGTGCCAGCAGCGTAGTGCAAGCGGAGCAGTTCTTC. The J gene is TRBJ2-1, the V gene TRBV9; D unclear. The CDR3 covers 12 residues. With 0 bases removed from V and 10 bases from J, the gap between germline ends came to 8 bases. Per the germline V gene, CDR1 is SGDLS and CDR2 is YYNGEE.

The chain carries TRBV5-6 and TRBJ2-1; 9 bases line up with TRBD1. Germline V gives CDR1 SGHDT, CDR2 YYEEEE. Germline trimming cut 2 bases from V and 7 bases from J; bases unmatched to any gene: 1. The CDR3 runs 13 residues. This chain's CDR3 is CASSFGTGNEQFF. The DNA for the CDR3 is TGTGCCAGCAGCTTCGGGACAGGGAATGAGCAGTTCTTC.

The rearrangement uses TRBV5-1 and TRBJ2-1; 8 bases match TRBD2. CDR1 is SGHRS and CDR2 is YFSETQ in the germline V gene. The CDR3 totals 16 residues. Unmatched junction bases numbered 7, after V lost 1 base and J lost 4 bases. In DNA form, the CDR3 reads TGCGCCAGCAGCTTGCGCACTAGCGGAAATTACAATGAGCAGTTCTTC. Translating gives CASSLRTSGNYNEQFF.